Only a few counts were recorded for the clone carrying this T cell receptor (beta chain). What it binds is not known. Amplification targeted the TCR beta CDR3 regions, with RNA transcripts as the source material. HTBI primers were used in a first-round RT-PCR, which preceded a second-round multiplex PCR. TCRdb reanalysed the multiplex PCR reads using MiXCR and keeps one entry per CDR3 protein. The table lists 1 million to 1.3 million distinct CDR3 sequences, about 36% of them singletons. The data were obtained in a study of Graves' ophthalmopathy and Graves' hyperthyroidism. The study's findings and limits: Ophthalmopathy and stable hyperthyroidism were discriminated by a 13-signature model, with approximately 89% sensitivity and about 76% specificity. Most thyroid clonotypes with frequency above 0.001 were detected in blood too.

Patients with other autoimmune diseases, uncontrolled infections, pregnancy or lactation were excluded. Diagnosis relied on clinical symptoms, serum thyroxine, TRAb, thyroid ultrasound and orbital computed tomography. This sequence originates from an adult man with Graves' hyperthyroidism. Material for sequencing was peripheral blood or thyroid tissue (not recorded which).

The CDR3 is CASSGPGQFNTEAFF. DNA for the CDR3: TGTGCCAGCAGTGGACCGGGACAGTTCAACACTGAAGCTTTCTTT. This chain links TRBV3-1 with TRBJ1-1; 7 nucleotides align to TRBD1. This CDR3 region has 15 residues. V dropped 6 bases and J dropped 2; count of bases not matched to a gene: 9. CDR1 is LGHDT and CDR2 is YNNKEL in the germline V gene (reference sequence).